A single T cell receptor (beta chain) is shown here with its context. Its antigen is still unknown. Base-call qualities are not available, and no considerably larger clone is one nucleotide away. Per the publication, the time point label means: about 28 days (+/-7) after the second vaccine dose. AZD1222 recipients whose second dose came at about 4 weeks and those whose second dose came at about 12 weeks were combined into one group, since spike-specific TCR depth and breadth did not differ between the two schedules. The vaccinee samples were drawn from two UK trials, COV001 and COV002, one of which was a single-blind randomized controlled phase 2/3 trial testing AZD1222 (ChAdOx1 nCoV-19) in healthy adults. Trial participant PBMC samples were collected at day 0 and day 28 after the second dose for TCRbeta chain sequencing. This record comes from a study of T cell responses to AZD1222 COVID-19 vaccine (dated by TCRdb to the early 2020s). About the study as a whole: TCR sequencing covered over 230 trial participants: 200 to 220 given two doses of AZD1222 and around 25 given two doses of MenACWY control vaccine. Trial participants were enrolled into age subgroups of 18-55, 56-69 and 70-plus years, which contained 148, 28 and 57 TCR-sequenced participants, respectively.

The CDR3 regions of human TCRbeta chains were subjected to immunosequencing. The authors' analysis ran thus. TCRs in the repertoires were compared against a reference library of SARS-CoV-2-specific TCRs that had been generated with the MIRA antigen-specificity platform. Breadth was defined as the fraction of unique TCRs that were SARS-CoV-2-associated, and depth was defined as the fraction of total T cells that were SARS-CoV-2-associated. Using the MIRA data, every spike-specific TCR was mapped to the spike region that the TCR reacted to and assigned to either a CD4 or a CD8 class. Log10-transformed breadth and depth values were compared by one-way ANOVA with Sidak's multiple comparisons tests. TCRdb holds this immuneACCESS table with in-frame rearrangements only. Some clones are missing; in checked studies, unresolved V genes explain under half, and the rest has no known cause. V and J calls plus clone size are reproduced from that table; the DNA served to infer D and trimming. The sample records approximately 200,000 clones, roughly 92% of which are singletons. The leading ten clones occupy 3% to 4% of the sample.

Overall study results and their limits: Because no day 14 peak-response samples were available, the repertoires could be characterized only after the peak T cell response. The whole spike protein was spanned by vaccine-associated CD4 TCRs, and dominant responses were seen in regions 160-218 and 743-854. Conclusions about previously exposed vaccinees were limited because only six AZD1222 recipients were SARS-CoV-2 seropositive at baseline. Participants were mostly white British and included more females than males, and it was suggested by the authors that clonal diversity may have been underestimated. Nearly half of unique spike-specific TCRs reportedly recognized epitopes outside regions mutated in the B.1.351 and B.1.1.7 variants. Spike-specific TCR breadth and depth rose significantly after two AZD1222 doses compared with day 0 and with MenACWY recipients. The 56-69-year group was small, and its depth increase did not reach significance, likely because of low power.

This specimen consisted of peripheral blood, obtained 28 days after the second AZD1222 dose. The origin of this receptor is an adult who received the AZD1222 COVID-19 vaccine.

The CDR3 here reads CASSEARTVETQYF. The sequenced DNA: TGTGCCAGCAGTGAAGCCAGGACAGTAGAGACCCAGTACTTC. The chain is made from TRBV2 and TRBJ2-5; TRBD1 is perhaps the D gene, given 6 matching bases. The CDR3 runs 14 residues from the cysteine to the phenylalanine. The sequence is cut down to CDR3 DNA, 42 bases in frame from base 1. Deletion took 0 bases off V and 4 bases off J, with a span of 9 bases between the germline ends. CDR1 and CDR2 are read off the germline V gene as SNHLY and FYNNEI.